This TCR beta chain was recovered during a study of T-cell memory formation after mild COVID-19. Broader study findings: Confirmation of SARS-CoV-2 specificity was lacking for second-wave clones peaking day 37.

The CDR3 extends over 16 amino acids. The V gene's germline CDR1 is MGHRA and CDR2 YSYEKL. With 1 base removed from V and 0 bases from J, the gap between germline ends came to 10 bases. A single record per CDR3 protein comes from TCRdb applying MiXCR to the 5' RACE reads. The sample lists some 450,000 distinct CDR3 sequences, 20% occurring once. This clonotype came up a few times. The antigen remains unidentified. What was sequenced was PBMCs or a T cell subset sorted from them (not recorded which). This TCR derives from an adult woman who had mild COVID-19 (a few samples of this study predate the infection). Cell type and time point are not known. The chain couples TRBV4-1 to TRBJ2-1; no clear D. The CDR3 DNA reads TGCGCCAGCAGCCAAGGGGCCGCAAGCTCCTACAATGAGCAGTTCTTC. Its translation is CASSQGAASSYNEQFF.